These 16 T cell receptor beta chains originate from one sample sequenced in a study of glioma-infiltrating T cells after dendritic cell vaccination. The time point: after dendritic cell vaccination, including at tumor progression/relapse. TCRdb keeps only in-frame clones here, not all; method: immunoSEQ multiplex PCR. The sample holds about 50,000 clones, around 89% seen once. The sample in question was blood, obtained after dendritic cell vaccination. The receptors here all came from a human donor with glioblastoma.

In DNA form, the CDR3 reads TGTGCCAGCAGCTTCTTAGAGACCCAGTACTTC. Amino acid sequence: CASSFLETQYF. This rearrangement joins TRBV7-2 to TRBJ2-5, with D unclear. V was trimmed by 3 bases and J by 4 bases, leaving 3 bases between them. Germline V gives CDR1 SGHTA, CDR2 FQGNSA. The CDR3 spans 11 residues.

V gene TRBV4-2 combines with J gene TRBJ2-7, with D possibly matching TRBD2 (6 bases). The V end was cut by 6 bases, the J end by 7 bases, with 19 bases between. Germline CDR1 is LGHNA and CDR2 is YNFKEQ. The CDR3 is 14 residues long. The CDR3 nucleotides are TGTGCCAGCAGTAGGGACTGGAAAACTGTAGAGCAGTACTTC. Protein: CASSRDWKTVEQYF.

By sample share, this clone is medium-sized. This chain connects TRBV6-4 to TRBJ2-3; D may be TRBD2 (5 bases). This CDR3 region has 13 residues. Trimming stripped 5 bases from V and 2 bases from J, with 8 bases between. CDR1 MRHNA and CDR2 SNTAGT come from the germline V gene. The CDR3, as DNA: TGTGCCAGCAGTCTGGACTCCACAGATACGCAGTATTTT. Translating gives CASSLDSTDTQYF.

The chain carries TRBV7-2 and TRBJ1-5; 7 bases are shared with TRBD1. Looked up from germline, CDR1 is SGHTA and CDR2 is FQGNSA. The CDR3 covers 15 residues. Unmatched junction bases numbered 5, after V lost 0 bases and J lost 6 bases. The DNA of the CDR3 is TGTGCCAGCAGCTTAGCGCGGGCAGGGGGTCAGCCCCAGCATTTT. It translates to CASSLARAGGQPQHF.

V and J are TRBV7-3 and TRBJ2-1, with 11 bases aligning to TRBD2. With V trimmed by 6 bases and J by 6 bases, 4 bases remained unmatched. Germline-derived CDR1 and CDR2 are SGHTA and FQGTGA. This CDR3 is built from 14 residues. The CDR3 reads CASRTSGKTNEQFF. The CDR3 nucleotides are TGTGCCAGCAGGACTAGCGGGAAAACCAATGAGCAGTTCTTC.

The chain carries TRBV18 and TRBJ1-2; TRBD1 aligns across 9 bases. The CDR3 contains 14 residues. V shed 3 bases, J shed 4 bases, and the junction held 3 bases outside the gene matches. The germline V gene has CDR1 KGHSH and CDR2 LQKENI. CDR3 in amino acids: CASSPEGQGYGYTF. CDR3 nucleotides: TGTGCCAGCTCACCCGAGGGACAGGGCTATGGCTACACCTTC. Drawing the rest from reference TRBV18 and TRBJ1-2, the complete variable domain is NAGVMQNPRHLVRRRGQEARLRCSPMKGHSHVYWYRQLPEEGLKFMVYLQKENIIDESGMPKERFSAEFPKEGPSILRIQQVVRGDSAAYFCASSPEGQGYGYTFGSGTRLTVV.

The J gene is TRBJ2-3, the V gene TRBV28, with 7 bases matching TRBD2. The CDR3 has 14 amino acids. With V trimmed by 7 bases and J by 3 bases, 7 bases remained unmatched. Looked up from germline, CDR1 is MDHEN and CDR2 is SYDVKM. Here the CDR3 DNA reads TGTGCCAGCATTGACGGGGGAGGGACAGATACGCAGTATTTT. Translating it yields CASIDGGGTDTQYF.

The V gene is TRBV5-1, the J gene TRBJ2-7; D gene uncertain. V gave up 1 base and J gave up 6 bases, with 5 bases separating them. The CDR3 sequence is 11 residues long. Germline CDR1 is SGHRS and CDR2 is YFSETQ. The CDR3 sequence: CASSLSSEQYF. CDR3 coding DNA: TGCGCCAGCAGCTTGTCGAGCGAGCAGTACTTC.

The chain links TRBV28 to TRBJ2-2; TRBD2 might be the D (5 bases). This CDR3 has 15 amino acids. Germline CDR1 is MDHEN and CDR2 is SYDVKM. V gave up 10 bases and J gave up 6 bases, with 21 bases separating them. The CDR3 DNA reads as TGTGCCACCATCCTAGACTCTACAGCGGCCGGGGAGCTGTTTTTT. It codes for CATILDSTAAGELFF.

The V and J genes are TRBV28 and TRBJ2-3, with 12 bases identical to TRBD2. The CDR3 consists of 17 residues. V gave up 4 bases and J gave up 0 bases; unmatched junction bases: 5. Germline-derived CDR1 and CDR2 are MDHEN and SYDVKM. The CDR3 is CASSSRTSGTSTDTQYF. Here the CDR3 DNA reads TGTGCCAGCAGTTCAAGGACTAGCGGGACTAGCACAGATACGCAGTATTTT.

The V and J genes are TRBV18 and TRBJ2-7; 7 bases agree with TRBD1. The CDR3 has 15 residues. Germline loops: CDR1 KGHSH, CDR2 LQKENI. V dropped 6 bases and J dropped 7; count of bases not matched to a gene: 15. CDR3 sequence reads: CASSRTGVKFLEQYF. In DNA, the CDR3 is TGTGCCAGCTCGCGGACAGGTGTCAAATTTTTGGAGCAGTACTTC.

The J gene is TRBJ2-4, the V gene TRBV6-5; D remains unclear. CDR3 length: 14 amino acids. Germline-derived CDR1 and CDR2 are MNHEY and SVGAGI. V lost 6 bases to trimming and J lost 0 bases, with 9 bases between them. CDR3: CASRPSVAKNIQYF. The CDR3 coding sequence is TGTGCCAGCAGACCAAGCGTAGCCAAAAACATTCAGTACTTC.

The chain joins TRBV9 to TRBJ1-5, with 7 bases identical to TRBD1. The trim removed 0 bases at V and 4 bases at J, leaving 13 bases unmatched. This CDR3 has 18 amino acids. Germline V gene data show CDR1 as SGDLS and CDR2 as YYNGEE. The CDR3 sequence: CASSVERGQTQPNQPQHF. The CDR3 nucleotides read TGTGCCAGCAGCGTAGAGAGGGGACAGACTCAACCAAATCAGCCCCAGCATTTT. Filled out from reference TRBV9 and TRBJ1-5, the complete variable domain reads DSGVTQTPKHLITATGQRVTLRCSPRSGDLSVYWYQQSLDQGLQFLIQYYNGEERAKGNILERFSAQQFPDLHSELNLSSLELGDSALYFCASSVERGQTQPNQPQHFGDGTRLSIL.

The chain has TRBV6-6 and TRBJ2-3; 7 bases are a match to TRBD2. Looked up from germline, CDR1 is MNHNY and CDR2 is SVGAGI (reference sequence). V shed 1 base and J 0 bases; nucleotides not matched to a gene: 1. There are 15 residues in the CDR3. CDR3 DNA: TGTGCCAGCAGTTACTACGGGAGGAGCACAGATACGCAGTATTTT. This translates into CASSYYGRSTDTQYF.

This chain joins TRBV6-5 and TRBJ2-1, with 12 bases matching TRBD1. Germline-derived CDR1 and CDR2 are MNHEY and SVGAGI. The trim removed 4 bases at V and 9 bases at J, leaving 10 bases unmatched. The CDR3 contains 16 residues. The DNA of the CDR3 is TGTGCCAGCAGTTGGGTCCCGGGGACAGGGGGCTCTGAGCAGTTCTTC. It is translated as CASSWVPGTGGSEQFF.

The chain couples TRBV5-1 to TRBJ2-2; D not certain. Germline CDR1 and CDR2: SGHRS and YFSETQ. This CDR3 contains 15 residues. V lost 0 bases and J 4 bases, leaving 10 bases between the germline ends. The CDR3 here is CASSLATHATGELFF. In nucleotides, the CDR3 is TGCGCCAGCAGCTTGGCTACTCACGCCACCGGGGAGCTGTTTTTT.